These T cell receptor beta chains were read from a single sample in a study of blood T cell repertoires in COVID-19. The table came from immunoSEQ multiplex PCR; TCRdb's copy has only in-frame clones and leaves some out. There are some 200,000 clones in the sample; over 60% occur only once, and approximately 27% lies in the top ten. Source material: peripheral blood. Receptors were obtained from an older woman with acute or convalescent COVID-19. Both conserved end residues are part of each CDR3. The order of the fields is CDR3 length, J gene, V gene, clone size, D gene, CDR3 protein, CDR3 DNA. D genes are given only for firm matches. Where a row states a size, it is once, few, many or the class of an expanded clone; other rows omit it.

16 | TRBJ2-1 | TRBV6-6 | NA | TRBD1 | CASSYTGQGVYNEQFF | TGTGCCAGCAGTTACACCGGACAGGGGGTTTACAATGAGCAGTTCTTC
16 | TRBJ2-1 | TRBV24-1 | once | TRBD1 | CATSDSGTGWVDEQFF | TGTGCCACCAGTGATTCCGGGACAGGGTGGGTTGATGAGCAGTTCTTC
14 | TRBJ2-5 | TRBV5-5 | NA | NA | CASSQGGGQETQYF | TGTGCCAGCAGCCAAGGGGGGGGGCAAGAGACCCAGTACTTC
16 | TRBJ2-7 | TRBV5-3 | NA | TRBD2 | CARSLKGLAASYEQYF | TGTGCCAGAAGCTTGAAAGGACTAGCGGCCTCCTACGAGCAGTACTTC
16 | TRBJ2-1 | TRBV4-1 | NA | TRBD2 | CASSRIAGVSYNEQFF | TGCGCCAGCAGCCGGATAGCGGGGGTCTCCTACAATGAGCAGTTCTTC
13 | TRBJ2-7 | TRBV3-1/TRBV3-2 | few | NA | CASSHRGGREQYF | TGTGCCAGCAGCCATCGCGGCGGAAGGGAGCAGTACTTC
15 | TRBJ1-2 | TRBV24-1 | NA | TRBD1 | CATSDGTGGDYGYTF | TGTGCCACCAGTGATGGGACAGGGGGCGACTATGGCTACACCTTC
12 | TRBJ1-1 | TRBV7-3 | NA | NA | CASSSRNTEAFF | TGTGCCAGCAGCTCCCGTAACACTGAAGCTTTCTTT
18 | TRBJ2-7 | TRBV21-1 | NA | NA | CASRTWRLEKGPTYEQYF | TGTGCCAGCCGGACATGGCGACTAGAAAAAGGCCCTACCTACGAGCAGTACTTC
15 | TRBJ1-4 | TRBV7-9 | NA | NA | CASSSGQPTNEKLFF | TGTGCCAGCAGCTCCGGACAACCAACTAATGAAAAACTGTTTTTT
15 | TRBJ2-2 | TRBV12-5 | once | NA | CASGLVHGNTGELFF | TGTGCTAGTGGTTTGGTGCACGGGAACACCGGGGAGCTGTTTTTT
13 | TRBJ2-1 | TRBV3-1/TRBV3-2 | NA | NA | CASSQVRGDEQFF | TGTGCCAGCAGCCAAGTCCGGGGTGATGAGCAGTTCTTC